This TCR beta chain originates from a study of graft-versus-host responses after intestinal transplantation. Across the whole study: Among the recipients, all got anti-thymocyte globulin induction and then tacrolimus and steroids for roughly three years.

For this clone: The antigen remains undetermined.

The table came from immunoSEQ multiplex PCR; TCRdb's copy has only in-frame clones and leaves some out. The sample comprises 85,000 to 90,000 clones, around four fifths of which are singletons, and about a sixth rests with the top ten. Per germline, CDR1 LNHNV and CDR2 YYDKDF (reference sequence). The ends were cut back, 0 bases at V and 10 bases at J, with 16 bases in the middle. The CDR3 spans 15 residues. The study's findings and limits: Among circulating GvH clones, peak levels were associated with early post-transplant declines in HvG clones.

Source: unstimulated CD8+ T cells sorted from spleen or lymph node cells, taken before intestinal transplant. V gene TRBV15 combines with J gene TRBJ2-1, with unresolved D. This sequence originates from a human donor who received an intestinal transplant. The CDR3 here is CATSRDNPPLGEQFF. The CDR3 DNA sequence: TGTGCCACCAGCAGAGATAATCCTCCTCTGGGGGAGCAGTTCTTC.